This T cell receptor beta chain was sequenced in a study of blood T cell repertoires in COVID-19. Whole-study context: Acute and convalescent COVID-19 samples came from the United States, Italy and Spain. T cells, B-cell-depleted T cells, or PBMCs provided the cDNA or gDNA that served as material.

CDR1 is MNHNS, CDR2 SASEGT, per germline. CDR3 length: 10 residues. Deletions cut 3 bases from V and 16 bases from J, with 10 bases between. The repertoire was sequenced with immunoSEQ multiplex PCR; TCRdb's copy has only in-frame clones and lacks some. The table has 150,000 to 170,000 clones, around three quarters seen once. Sequencing was performed on peripheral blood. The chain carries TRBV6-1 and TRBJ1-5; D is perhaps TRBD1 (5 bases). This sequence was found in a man at least 80 years old with acute or convalescent COVID-19. The CDR3 is CASSEGGLHF. Here the CDR3 DNA reads TGTGCCAGCAGTGAGGGGGGACTCCATTTT.